This T cell receptor beta chain was found in a study of beta chain features in type 1 diabetes. Purity (above 98%) was reached by all sorted populations. The investigators reverse transcribed all of the isolated RNA, so they sequenced expressed TCRB transcripts. Each sample of naive, central memory or regulatory T cells had, on average, about 3.57 million reads. TCRdb's table, derived via immunoSEQ multiplex PCR, lists solely in-frame clones and lacks some. This table has fewer than 650,000 clones, less than 20% appearing once. This clone was observed a handful of times. Its target is unknown. Study-wide results and limits: HLA effects on TCRB rearrangement stayed unresolved here. Among patients with Type 1 diabetes, TCRB CDR3s were moderately but significantly shorter in every one of the four CD4+ subsets.

Germline V lookup: CDR1 MDHEN, CDR2 SYDVKM. The CDR3 spans 15 residues. Trimming removed 9 bases from V and 5 bases from J; junction bases left unmatched: 12. The gene calls are TRBV28 and TRBJ1-1, with 10 bases fitting TRBD1. Sequencing was carried out using naive CD4+ T cells from blood. The receptor was derived from a man younger than 35 in good health. CDR3 protein: CASPGTGAGRTEAFF. CDR3 nucleotides: TGTGCCAGTCCCGGGACAGGGGCAGGCAGGACTGAAGCTTTCTTT. Using reference TRBV28 and TRBJ1-1 for the parts outside the CDR3, the full variable domain is DVKVTQSSRYLVKRTGEKVFLECVQDMDHENMFWYRQDPGLGLRLIYFSYDVKMKEKGDIPEGYSVSREKKERFSLILESASTNQTSMYLCASPGTGAGRTEAFFGQGTRLTVV.